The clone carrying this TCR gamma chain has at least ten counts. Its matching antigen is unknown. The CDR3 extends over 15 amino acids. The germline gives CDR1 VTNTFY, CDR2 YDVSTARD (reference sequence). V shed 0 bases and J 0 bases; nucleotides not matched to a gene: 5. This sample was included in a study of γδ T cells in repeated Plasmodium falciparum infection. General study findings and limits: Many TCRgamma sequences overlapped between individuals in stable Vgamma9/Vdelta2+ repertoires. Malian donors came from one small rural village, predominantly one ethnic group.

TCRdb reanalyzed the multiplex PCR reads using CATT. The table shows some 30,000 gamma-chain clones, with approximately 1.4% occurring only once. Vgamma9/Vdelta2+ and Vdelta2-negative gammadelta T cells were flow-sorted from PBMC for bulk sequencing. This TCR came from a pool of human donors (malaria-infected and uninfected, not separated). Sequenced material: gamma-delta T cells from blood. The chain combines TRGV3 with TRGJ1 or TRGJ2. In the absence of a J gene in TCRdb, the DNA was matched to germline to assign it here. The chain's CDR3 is CATWDRGGNYYKKLF. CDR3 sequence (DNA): TGTGCCACCTGGGACAGGGGGGGGAATTATTATAAGAAACTCTTT.